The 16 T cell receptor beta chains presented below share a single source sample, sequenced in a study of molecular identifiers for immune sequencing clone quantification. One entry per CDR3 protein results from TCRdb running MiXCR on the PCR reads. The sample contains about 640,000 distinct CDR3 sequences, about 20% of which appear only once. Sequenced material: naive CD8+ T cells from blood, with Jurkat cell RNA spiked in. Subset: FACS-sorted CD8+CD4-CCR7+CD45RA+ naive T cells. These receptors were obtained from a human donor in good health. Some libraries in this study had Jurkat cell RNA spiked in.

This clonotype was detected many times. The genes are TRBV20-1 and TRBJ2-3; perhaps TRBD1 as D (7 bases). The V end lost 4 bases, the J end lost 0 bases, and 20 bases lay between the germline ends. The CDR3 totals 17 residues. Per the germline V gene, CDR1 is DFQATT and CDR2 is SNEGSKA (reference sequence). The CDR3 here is CSAMGRDWTGSTDTQYF. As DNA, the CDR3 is TGCAGTGCTATGGGGCGGGATTGGACAGGAAGCACAGATACGCAGTATTTT.

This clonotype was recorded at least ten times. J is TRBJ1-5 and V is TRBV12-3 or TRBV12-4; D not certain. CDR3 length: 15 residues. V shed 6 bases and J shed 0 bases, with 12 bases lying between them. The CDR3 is CASSTGRYSNQPQHF. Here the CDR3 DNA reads TGTGCCAGCAGCACCGGACGGTATAGCAATCAGCCCCAGCATTTT.

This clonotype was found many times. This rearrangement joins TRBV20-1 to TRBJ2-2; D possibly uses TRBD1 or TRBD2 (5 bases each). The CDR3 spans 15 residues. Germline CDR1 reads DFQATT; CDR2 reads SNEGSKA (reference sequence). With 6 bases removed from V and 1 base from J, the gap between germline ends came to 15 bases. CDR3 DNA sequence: TGCAGTGCCAAGCCGGGACGGATGAACACCGGGGAGCTGTTTTTT. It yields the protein CSAKPGRMNTGELFF.

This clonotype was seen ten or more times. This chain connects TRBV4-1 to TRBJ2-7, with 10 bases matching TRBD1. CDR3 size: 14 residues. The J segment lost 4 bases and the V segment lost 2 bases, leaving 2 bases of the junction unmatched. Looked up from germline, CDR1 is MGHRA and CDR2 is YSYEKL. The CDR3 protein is CASSQKGQGYEQYF. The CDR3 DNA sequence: TGCGCCAGCAGCCAAAAGGGACAGGGGTACGAGCAGTACTTC.

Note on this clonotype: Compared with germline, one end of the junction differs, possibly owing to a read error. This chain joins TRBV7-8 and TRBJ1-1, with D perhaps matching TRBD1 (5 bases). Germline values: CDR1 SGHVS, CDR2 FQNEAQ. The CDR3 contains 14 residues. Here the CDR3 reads CASSLGGANTKAFF. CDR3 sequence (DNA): TGTGCCAGCAGCTTAGGCGGGGCGAACACTAAAGCTTTCTTT.

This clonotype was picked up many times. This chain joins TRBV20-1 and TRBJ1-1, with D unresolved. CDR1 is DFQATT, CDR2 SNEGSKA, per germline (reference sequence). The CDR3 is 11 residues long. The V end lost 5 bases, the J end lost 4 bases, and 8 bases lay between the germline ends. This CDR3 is CSAYFSTEAFF. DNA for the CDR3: TGCAGTGCTTATTTCAGCACTGAAGCTTTCTTT.

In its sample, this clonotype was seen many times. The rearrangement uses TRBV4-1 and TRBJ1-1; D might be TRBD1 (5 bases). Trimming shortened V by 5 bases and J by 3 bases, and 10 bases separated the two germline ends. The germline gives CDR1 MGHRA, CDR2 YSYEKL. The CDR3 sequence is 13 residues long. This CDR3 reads CASSTGRYTEAFF. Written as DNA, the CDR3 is TGCGCCAGCAGCACGGGACGGTACACTGAAGCTTTCTTT.

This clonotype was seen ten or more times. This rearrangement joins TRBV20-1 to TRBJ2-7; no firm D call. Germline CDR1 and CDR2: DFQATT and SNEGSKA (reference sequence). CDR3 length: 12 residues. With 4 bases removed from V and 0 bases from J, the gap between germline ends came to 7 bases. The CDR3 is CSATPGSYEQYF. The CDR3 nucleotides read TGCAGTGCTACCCCCGGCTCCTACGAGCAGTACTTC.

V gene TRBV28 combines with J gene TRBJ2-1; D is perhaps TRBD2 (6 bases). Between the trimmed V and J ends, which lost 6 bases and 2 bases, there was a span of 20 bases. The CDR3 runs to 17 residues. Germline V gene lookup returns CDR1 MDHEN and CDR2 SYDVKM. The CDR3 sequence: CASSPTTHSGTYNEQFF. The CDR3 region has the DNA TGTGCCAGCAGCCCGACCACCCATAGCGGCACCTACAATGAGCAGTTCTTC.

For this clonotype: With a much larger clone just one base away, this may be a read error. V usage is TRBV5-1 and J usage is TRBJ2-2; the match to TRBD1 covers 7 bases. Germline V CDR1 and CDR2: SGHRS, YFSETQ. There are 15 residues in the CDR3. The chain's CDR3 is CASTTQDRNTGELVF. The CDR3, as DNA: TGCGCCAGCACCACCCAGGACAGGAACACCGGGGAGCTGGTTTTT. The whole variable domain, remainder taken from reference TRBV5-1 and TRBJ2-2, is KAGVTQTPRYLIKTRGQQVTLSCSPISGHRSVSWYQQTPGQGLQFLFEYFSETQRNKGNFPGRFSGRQFSNSRSEMNVSTLELGDSALYLCASTTQDRNTGELVFGEGSRLTVL.

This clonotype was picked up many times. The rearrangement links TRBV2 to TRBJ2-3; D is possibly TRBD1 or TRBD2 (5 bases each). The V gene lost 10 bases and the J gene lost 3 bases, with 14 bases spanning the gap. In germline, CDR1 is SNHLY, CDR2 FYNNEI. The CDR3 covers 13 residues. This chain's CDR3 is CATWWGRTDTQYF. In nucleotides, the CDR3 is TGTGCCACTTGGTGGGGACGGACAGATACGCAGTATTTT.

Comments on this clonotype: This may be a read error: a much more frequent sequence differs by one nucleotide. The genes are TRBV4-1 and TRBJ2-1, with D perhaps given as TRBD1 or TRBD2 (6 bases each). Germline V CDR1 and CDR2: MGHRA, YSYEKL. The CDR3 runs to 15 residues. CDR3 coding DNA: TGCGCCAGCAGCCAAGATTTCGGGGGCTACAATGAGCTGTTCTTC. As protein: CASSQDFGGYNELFF.

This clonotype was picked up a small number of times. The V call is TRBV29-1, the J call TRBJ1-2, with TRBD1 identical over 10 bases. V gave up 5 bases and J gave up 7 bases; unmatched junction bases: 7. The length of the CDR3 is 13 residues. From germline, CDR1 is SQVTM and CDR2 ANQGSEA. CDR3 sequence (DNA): TGCAGCGTTCCGGACAGGGGGAGAATTGGCTACACCTTC. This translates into CSVPDRGRIGYTF.

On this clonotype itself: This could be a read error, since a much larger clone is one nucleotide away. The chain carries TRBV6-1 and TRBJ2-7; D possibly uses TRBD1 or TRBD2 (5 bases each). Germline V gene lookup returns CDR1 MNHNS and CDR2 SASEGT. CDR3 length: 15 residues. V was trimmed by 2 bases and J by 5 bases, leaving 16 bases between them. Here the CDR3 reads CASSELEDITHEQYF. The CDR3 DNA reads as TGTGCCAGCAGTGAATTGGAGGACATCACCCACGAGCAGTACTTC.

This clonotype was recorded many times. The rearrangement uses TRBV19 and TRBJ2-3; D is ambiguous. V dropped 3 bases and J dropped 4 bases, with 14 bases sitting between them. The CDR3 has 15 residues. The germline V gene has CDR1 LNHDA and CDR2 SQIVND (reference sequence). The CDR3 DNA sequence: TGTGCCAGTAGTATCGGCTACCCCAACCCAGATACGCAGTATTTT. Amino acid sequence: CASSIGYPNPDTQYF. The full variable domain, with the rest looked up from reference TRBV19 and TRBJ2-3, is DGGITQSPKYLFRKEGQNVTLSCEQNLNHDAMYWYRQDPGQGLRLIYYSQIVNDFQKGDIAEGYSVSREKKESFPLTVTSAQKNPTAFYLCASSIGYPNPDTQYFGPGTRLTVL.

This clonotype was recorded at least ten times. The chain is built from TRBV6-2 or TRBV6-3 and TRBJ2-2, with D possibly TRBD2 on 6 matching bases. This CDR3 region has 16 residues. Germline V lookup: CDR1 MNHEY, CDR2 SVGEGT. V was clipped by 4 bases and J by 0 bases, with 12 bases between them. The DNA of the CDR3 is TGTGCCAGCAGTTGGCGGGGACGGGCGAACACCGGGGAGCTGTTTTTT. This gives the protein CASSWRGRANTGELFF.